Described below is a single T cell receptor beta chain sequence and its context. The age range of participants was about 18 to 89 years, with residence in about two dozen US areas. Original handling: Reference gene primer amplification gave estimated nucleated cell counts. Sequenced by immunoSEQ multiplex PCR; TCRdb stores in-frame clones only, minus some. D and trimming come from the DNA, and the V and J calls and clone size come from that table. The sample includes 200,000 to 250,000 clones, more than 70% of them seen just once. This record comes from a study of blood T cell repertoires in COVID-19. The TCR sequence derives from a man aged 25-45 years with acute COVID-19. What was sequenced was PBMCs or T cells enriched from blood (not recorded which).

The CDR3 DNA reads TGCGCCAGCAGCCTACCGGGACAGGGAACTGAAGCTTTCTTT. This codes for CASSLPGQGTEAFF. The chain uses TRBV4-1 and TRBJ1-1, with 9 positions matching TRBD1. Germline V CDR1 and CDR2: MGHRA, YSYEKL. The CDR3 consists of 14 residues. V trimming: 4 bases; J trimming: 5 bases; junction bases outside the gene matches: 5.